The present entry profiles one T cell receptor beta chain with its context. The germline V gene has CDR1 SGHAT and CDR2 FQNNGV. V gave up 4 bases and J gave up 9 bases; unmatched junction bases: 6. This CDR3 has 13 amino acids. These data belong to a study of circulating and synovial CD4+ cells in juvenile arthritis. Only in-frame clones appear in the TCRdb table, and some are missing; sequencing was by immunoSEQ multiplex PCR. The sample carries about 30,000 clones, just under 95% recorded once. The chain uses TRBV11-2 and TRBJ2-1; 7 positions agree with TRBD2. Sequences were obtained from CD4+ T cells from blood. The TCR comes from a human donor with juvenile idiopathic arthritis. The CDR3 loop reads CASSSLSSGEQFF. CDR3 bases: TGTGCCAGCAGCTCGCTTTCTAGCGGTGAGCAGTTCTTC.